The clone carrying this T cell receptor (beta chain) was recorded a few times. Antigen specificity is unknown. One junction end disagrees with the germline gene, perhaps due to a read error. This entry belongs to a study of neurological immune-mediated disorders. Study-wide findings and caveats: HTLV-1-associated myelopathy had the most TCR clonal expansion, and multiple sclerosis had the least, less than healthy controls.

Germline values: CDR1 DFQATT, CDR2 SNEGSKA (reference sequence). The CDR3 is 12 amino acids. A total of 2 million PBMCs stored at -80 degrees C provided the unsorted libraries. TCRdb re-called the 5' RACE reads through MiXCR, storing one row per CDR3 protein. Of over 45,000 distinct CDR3 sequences listed, about 3% are singletons. This chain joins TRBV20-1 and TRBJ1-5; a weak D match, TRBD1 (6 bases). The sequenced sample was PBMCs. The sequence came from a man aged 35-49 years with multiple sclerosis. In nucleotides, the CDR3 is TGCAGTGTCAGCACAGGGTCCCAGCCCCAGAATTTT. Amino acid sequence: CSVSTGSQPQNF.